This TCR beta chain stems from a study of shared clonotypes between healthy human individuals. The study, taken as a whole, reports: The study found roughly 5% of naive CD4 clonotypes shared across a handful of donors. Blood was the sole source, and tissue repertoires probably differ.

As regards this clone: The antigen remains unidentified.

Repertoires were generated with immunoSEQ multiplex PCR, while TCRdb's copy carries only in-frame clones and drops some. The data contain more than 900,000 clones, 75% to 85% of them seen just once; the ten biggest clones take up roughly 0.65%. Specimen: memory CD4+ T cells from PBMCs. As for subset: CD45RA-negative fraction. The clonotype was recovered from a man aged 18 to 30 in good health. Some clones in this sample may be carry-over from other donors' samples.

CDR3 in DNA: TGTGCCAGCAGTCTACAACCGGGGAGTAATCAGCCCCAGCATTTT. This translates into CASSLQPGSNQPQHF. The chain uses TRBV6-1 and TRBJ1-5; D unclear. CDR1 is MNHNS, CDR2 SASEGT, per germline. V gave up 5 bases and J gave up 4 bases, with 15 bases separating them. The CDR3 length is 15 residues.